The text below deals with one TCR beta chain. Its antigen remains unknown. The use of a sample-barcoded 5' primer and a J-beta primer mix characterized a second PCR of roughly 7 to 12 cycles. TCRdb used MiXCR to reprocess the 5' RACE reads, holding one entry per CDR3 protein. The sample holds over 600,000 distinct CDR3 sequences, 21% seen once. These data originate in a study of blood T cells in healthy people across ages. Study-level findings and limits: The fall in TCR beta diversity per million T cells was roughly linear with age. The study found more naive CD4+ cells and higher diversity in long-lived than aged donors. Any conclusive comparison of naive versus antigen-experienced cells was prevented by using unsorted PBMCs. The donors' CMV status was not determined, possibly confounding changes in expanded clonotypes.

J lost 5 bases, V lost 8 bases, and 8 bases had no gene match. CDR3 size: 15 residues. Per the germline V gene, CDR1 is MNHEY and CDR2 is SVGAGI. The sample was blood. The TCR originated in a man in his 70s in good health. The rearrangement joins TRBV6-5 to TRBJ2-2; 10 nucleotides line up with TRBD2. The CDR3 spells CASSSGSRGTGELFF. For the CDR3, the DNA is TGTGCCAGCTCTAGCGGGAGTCGGGGGACCGGGGAGCTGTTTTTT.